This TCR beta chain is drawn from a study of blood T cell repertoires in COVID-19 (dated by TCRdb to the early 2020s). Regarding the complete study: Collaborator samples came from the United States, Italy and Spain and covered acute and convalescent phases of COVID-19. The prospective study material was composed of cDNA or gDNA derived from T cells, B-cell-depleted T cells, or PBMCs. Deeply sampled blood TCRbeta repertoires from subjects exposed to, actively infected with, or recovered from COVID-19 were included in the dataset. A freely available public database, intended as a resource for researchers studying the immune response to SARS-CoV-2, is where the repertoires were released. Samples were obtained from the ongoing ImmuneRACE study (first 160 participants) and from about 1,300 subjects provided by 6 global collaborators. The sample metadata nearly always contained a de-identified subject ID, COVID-19 status, age in years and sex. Where available, HLA class I and class II types were taken from metadata supplied by the sample provider and were not determined by assay-based typing.

Broader findings and caveats from the paper: Clinical and demographic metadata were provided uncurated, with the amount varying by source and participant.

As regards this clone: Its antigen specificity is not known. Base-call qualities are not available, and no considerably larger clone is one nucleotide away.

Collaborating institutions collected whole blood in K2EDTA tubes following their own protocols. For TCRbeta analysis, collaborators shipped samples in one of three forms: frozen whole blood, isolated PBMCs, or DNA extracted from either of those sample types. TCRbeta CDR3 regions were amplified from genomic DNA using the immunoSEQ Assay, a bias-controlled multiplex PCR. The paper's processing steps were these. Within the assay, amplification of reference gene primers was used to estimate how many nucleated cells each sample contained. To quantify the absolute abundance of each unique TCRbeta CDR3 rearrangement, sequence reads were collapsed and filtered. For each sample, productive Simpson clonality was calculated as the square root of Simpson's diversity index over productive rearrangements. What TCRdb holds here is the immuneACCESS table cut down to in-frame rearrangements. Part of the clones is not present; checked against another copy, under half of the missing clones reflect an unresolved V gene, and the others are unexplained. That table furnishes V, J and clone size, whereas the DNA furnished D and trimming. The sample table shows tens of thousands of clones, and about 87% are seen once. Of the sample, approximately 17% falls within the top ten clones.

The sequence was obtained from a human donor in a cohort sampled during active COVID-19. The sample comprised peripheral blood.

In nucleotide form, the sequence is TGTGCCAGTAGTAGCTCGGGGTTCAGGCAGCCCCAGCATTTT. It encodes CASSSSGFRQPQHF. The chain is made from TRBV19 and TRBJ1-5; there is no confident call for the D gene. Including the terminal cysteine and phenylalanine, the CDR3 comprises 14 residues. The read is trimmed to its CDR3 DNA, 42 bases read in frame from base 1. CDR1 is given as LNHDA and CDR2 as SQIVND, both from the germline V gene (reference sequence). V sheds 4 bases and J sheds 7 bases, leaving 14 bases between their ends.